One and the same sample provided the 28 T cell receptor beta chains below, sequenced in a study of blood T cells in healthy people across ages. The second PCR ran roughly 6 to 12 cycles with a sample-barcoded 5' primer and J-beta primers. TCRdb re-derived calls from the 5' RACE reads in MiXCR, one entry per CDR3 protein. This sample has over a million distinct CDR3 sequences, with 45% to 70% found just once. The sample consisted of blood. Receptors originate from a man aged 18 to 35 in good health.

The chain uses TRBV15 and TRBJ2-3, with TRBD1 matching over 9 bases. V lost 7 bases, J lost 4 bases, and 15 bases stayed unmatched. CDR1 is LNHNV and CDR2 is YYDKDF in the germline V gene (reference sequence). The CDR3 contains 17 residues. CDR3 in amino acids: CATTESGWTGVSDTQYF. DNA for the CDR3: TGTGCCACCACAGAGTCTGGGTGGACAGGGGTCTCAGATACGCAGTATTTT. Supplemented by reference TRBV15 and TRBJ2-3, the full variable domain reads DAMVIQNPRYQVTQFGKPVTLSCSQTLNHNVMYWYQQKSSQAPKLLFHYYDKDFNNEADTPDNFQSRRPNTSFCFLDIRSPGLGDTAMYLCATTESGWTGVSDTQYFGPGTRLTVL.

This clonotype was seen a few times. The chain joins TRBV4-1 to TRBJ2-7, with 7 bases matching TRBD1. V was pared by 0 bases and J by 3 bases, with 17 bases of the junction left unmatched. CDR1 is MGHRA and CDR2 is YSYEKL in the germline V gene. The CDR3 covers 19 residues. The CDR3: CASSQDPLGGEVYSYEQYF. The CDR3 coding sequence is TGCGCCAGCAGCCAAGATCCTCTAGGGGGCGAGGTATATAGCTACGAGCAGTACTTC.

This clonotype appeared a few times. The chain carries TRBV6-1 and TRBJ2-1, with 8 bases identical to TRBD2. J gave up 3 bases and V 2 bases, and 6 bases lay outside the gene matches. This CDR3 contains 16 residues. Germline lookup yields CDR1 MNHNS and CDR2 SASEGT. The CDR3 protein is CASSEQAGGVYNEQFF. The DNA for the CDR3 is TGTGCCAGCAGTGAACAGGCGGGGGGCGTCTACAATGAGCAGTTCTTC.

This clonotype was seen only a few times. The chain carries TRBV7-2 and TRBJ1-5; TRBD1 agrees at 7 bases. The CDR3 contains 14 residues. Trimming took 5 bases from V and 4 from J; bases not matched to a gene: 5. CDR1 and CDR2 (germline): SGHTA, FQGNSA. CDR3 residues: CASSGRTGNQPQHF. The DNA for the CDR3 is TGTGCCAGCAGCGGAAGGACAGGAAATCAGCCCCAGCATTTT.

The rearrangement uses TRBV6-6 and TRBJ1-5, with D possibly being TRBD1 (6 bases). This CDR3 is built from 13 residues. The V gene's germline CDR1 is MNHNY and CDR2 SVGAGI (reference sequence). V dropped 6 bases and J dropped 5 bases, with 11 bases sitting between them. The CDR3 region is CASSGTQYQPQHF. The CDR3 DNA sequence: TGTGCCAGCAGCGGGACACAATATCAGCCCCAGCATTTT.

This chain connects TRBV7-9 to TRBJ2-7; no definite D call. The CDR3 has 14 residues. Germline V CDR1 and CDR2: SEHNR, FQNEAQ (reference sequence). The ends were cut back, 1 base at V and 2 bases at J, with 9 bases in the middle. DNA for the CDR3: TGTGCCAGCAGCTTAGAAGAGGTGACCTACGAGCAGTACTTC. Amino acid sequence: CASSLEEVTYEQYF.

The V and J genes are TRBV7-9 and TRBJ1-6; unclear D gene. V was clipped by 5 bases and J by 9 bases, with 11 bases between them. Germline V gives CDR1 SEHNR, CDR2 FQNEAQ (reference sequence). CDR3 length equals 13 residues. The CDR3 spells CASSDAHRSPLHF. The CDR3 coding sequence is TGTGCCAGCAGCGACGCTCACCGTTCACCCCTCCACTTT.

DNA for the CDR3: TGCAGTGCCACTAGTCTCTCTGGGGCCAACGTCCTGACTTTC. Amino acid sequence: CSATSLSGANVLTF. The chain is built from TRBV20-1 and TRBJ2-6; perhaps TRBD2 as D (5 bases). V lost 6 bases and J 0 bases, leaving 9 bases between the germline ends. Germline lookup yields CDR1 DFQATT and CDR2 SNEGSKA (reference sequence). The CDR3 is made up of 14 amino acids.

Worth noting for this clonotype: Germline and junction disagree at one end, which may indicate a read error. The J gene is TRBJ2-7, the V gene TRBV27, with D perhaps matching TRBD1 (6 bases). The germline V gene has CDR1 MNHEY and CDR2 SMNVEV (reference sequence). The CDR3 runs 14 residues. The CDR3 protein is CAGSLLGGNDEQYF. The CDR3 coding sequence is TGCGCCGGCAGTTTACTAGGGGGTAATGACGAGCAGTACTTC.

The chain has TRBV28 and TRBJ2-7; no clear D gene. Germline CDR1 is MDHEN and CDR2 is SYDVKM. The CDR3 covers 14 residues. Deletions cut 2 bases from V and 3 bases from J, with 11 bases between. CDR3 nucleotide sequence: TGTGCCAGCAGTTTAACGGATTCCCGCTACGAGCAGTACTTC. The encoded protein is CASSLTDSRYEQYF.

V and J are TRBV12-3 or TRBV12-4 and TRBJ1-2; 9 positions agree with TRBD1. This CDR3 spans 15 amino acids. V lost 3 bases, J lost 8 bases, and 10 bases stayed unmatched. The CDR3 is CASSLSGQGIRGYTF. The CDR3 nucleotides read TGTGCCAGCAGTTTGTCTGGACAGGGGATCCGGGGCTACACCTTC.

This chain joins TRBV20-1 and TRBJ1-6; D might be TRBD1 (5 bases). This CDR3 spans 15 amino acids. Trimming pared 1 base from V and 6 bases from J, leaving 13 bases between. Looked up from germline, CDR1 is DFQATT and CDR2 is SNEGSKA (reference sequence). The DNA of the CDR3 is TGCAGTGCTAGAGGGGGACTTGGGGGTAATTCACCCCTCCACTTT. Amino acid sequence: CSARGGLGGNSPLHF.

In this sample, this clonotype turned up a few times. The chain carries TRBV5-1 and TRBJ2-5; D not resolved. The CDR3 runs 12 residues. V was shortened by 5 bases and J by 3 bases, with 8 bases between the two germline ends. Germline loops: CDR1 SGHRS, CDR2 YFSETQ. CDR3 amino acids: CASRQVKETQYF. The CDR3 coding sequence is TGCGCCAGCAGGCAGGTAAAAGAGACCCAGTACTTC.

The gene calls are TRBV2 and TRBJ2-3; D not resolved. CDR3 length equals 10 residues. V lost 2 bases to trimming and J lost 10 bases, with 4 bases between them. The germline gives CDR1 SNHLY, CDR2 FYNNEI. The CDR3 sequence is CASSEWAQYF. DNA of the CDR3: TGTGCCAGCAGTGAATGGGCGCAGTATTTT.

Here the CDR3 DNA reads TGTGCCACCAGCAGAGGGAGCGACAGCGGAGATCAGCCCCAGCATTTT. Its translation is CATSRGSDSGDQPQHF. This sequence joins TRBV15 and TRBJ1-5, with D possibly being TRBD1 (5 bases). Germline V gene sequence: CDR1 LNHNV, CDR2 YYDKDF (reference sequence). V lost 1 base and J 5 bases, leaving 15 bases between the germline ends. The CDR3 is made up of 16 amino acids.

The V call is TRBV7-9, the J call TRBJ2-5; no definite D call. V lost 1 base and J lost 5, with 11 bases in between. The CDR3 sequence is 14 residues long. The germline CDR1 and CDR2 sequences are SEHNR and FQNEAQ (reference sequence). As DNA, the CDR3 is TGTGCCAGCAGCTTAGGGATCAGCCGGGAGACCCAGTACTTC. It encodes CASSLGISRETQYF.

The chain couples TRBV7-2 to TRBJ2-1, with TRBD2 identical over 10 bases. V lost 8 bases, J lost 7 bases, and 14 bases stayed unmatched. CDR1 and CDR2 (germline): SGHTA, FQGNSA. This CDR3 region has 16 residues. The CDR3 here is CASGEASGRGYNEQFF. In DNA form, the CDR3 reads TGTGCCAGCGGCGAAGCCAGCGGGAGGGGATATAATGAGCAGTTCTTC.

The V and J genes are TRBV6-5 and TRBJ2-5, with unresolved D. Germline-derived CDR1 and CDR2 are MNHEY and SVGAGI. Trimming took 0 bases from V and 5 from J, leaving 28 bases between them. The CDR3 is 20 residues long. The CDR3 nucleotides read TGTGCCAGCAGTTACTCGATGAGTGCCGATGAGGCACAGCTTCCTGAGACCCAGTACTTC. It is translated as CASSYSMSADEAQLPETQYF.

The chain couples TRBV4-1 to TRBJ2-5; no definite D call. Germline assignment: CDR1 MGHRA and CDR2 YSYEKL. The V end was cut by 0 bases, the J end by 10 bases, with 12 bases between. CDR3 size: 13 residues. CDR3 nucleotides: TGCGCCAGCAGCCAAGATCTTACTCTAGGCCAGTACTTC. Protein sequence: CASSQDLTLGQYF.

The rearrangement links TRBV7-9 to TRBJ2-1; D not certain. Looked up from germline, CDR1 is SEHNR and CDR2 is FQNEAQ (reference sequence). Trimming took off 5 bases at V and 4 bases at J, with 9 bases between the two ends. The CDR3 spans 13 residues. Here the CDR3 reads CASSPLRYNEQFF. The CDR3 coding sequence is TGTGCCAGCAGCCCTCTGCGTTACAATGAGCAGTTCTTC.

The V gene is TRBV6-2 or TRBV6-3, the J gene TRBJ2-1; TRBD2 is a possible D gene (6 bases). The CDR3 has 15 amino acids. The ends were cut back, 4 bases at V and 6 bases at J, with 16 bases in the middle. Germline V CDR1 and CDR2: MNHEY, SVGEGT. CDR3 sequence reads: CASSSSGDPGNEQFF. The CDR3 DNA follows: TGTGCCAGCAGTTCCTCGGGGGATCCGGGCAATGAGCAGTTCTTC.

The rearrangement uses TRBV6-1 and TRBJ2-7; D is perhaps TRBD2 (5 bases). The germline CDR1 and CDR2 sequences are MNHNS and SASEGT. The V and J ends lost 5 bases and 5 bases respectively, with 13 bases between them. The CDR3 is made up of 13 amino acids. DNA of the CDR3: TGTGCCAGCAGTACTAGAACCCGGGACGAGCAGTACTTC. It translates to CASSTRTRDEQYF.

This clonotype was counted only a few times. The gene calls are TRBV7-2 and TRBJ1-6; no clear D gene. This CDR3 has 13 amino acids. Per the germline V gene, CDR1 is SGHTA and CDR2 is FQGNSA. V was trimmed by 5 bases and J by 7 bases, leaving 9 bases between them. This CDR3 is CASSRVLNSPLHF. As DNA, the CDR3 is TGTGCCAGCAGCCGGGTTCTAAATTCACCCCTCCACTTT.

This clonotype was found a few times. The CDR3 DNA reads as TGTGCCAGCAGTCCGTGGGTGAGGGACACAGATACGCAGTATTTT. This encodes CASSPWVRDTDTQYF. The gene calls are TRBV28 and TRBJ2-3; possibly TRBD2 for D (5 bases). The CDR3 length is 15 residues. With 5 bases removed from V and 2 bases from J, the gap between germline ends came to 14 bases. Germline-derived CDR1 and CDR2 are MDHEN and SYDVKM.

This clonotype was seen just once. The gene calls are TRBV14 and TRBJ2-5; tentative D call: TRBD2 (5 bases). The tail of the sequence fits TRBJ2-7 better, so the J call may be wrong. In germline, CDR1 is SGHDN, CDR2 FVKESK. This CDR3 contains 13 residues. CDR3 region: CASSQGLLIEQYF. The DNA of the CDR3 is TGTGCCAGCAGCCAAGGACTACTAATCGAGCAGTACTTC.

This clonotype has a single count. The chain is built from TRBV27 and TRBJ2-4; D assignment may be TRBD1 or TRBD2 (5 bases each). Gene TRBJ2-7 matches the end of the DNA better, so the J call may be wrong. There are 16 residues in the CDR3. CDR1 MNHEY and CDR2 SMNVEV come from the germline V gene (reference sequence). In DNA, the CDR3 is TGTGCCAGCAGTTCTATCACCGGGACCGATCTCTACGAGCAGTACTTC. It codes for CASSSITGTDLYEQYF.

J is TRBJ2-1 and V is TRBV5-6, with 8 nucleotides matching TRBD1. The CDR3 spans 14 residues. CDR1 and CDR2 (germline): SGHDT, YYEEEE. V lost 2 bases and J lost 9; bases outside the gene matches: 7. As DNA, the CDR3 is TGTGCCAGCAGCTTCGCAGGGGGCCGGGTTGAGCAGTTCTTC. Encoded protein: CASSFAGGRVEQFF.

The chain has TRBV4-1 and TRBJ2-7; D gene uncertain. V was trimmed by 0 bases and J by 2 bases, leaving 11 bases between them. The CDR3 is 15 amino acids. Germline-derived CDR1 and CDR2 are MGHRA and YSYEKL. The DNA for the CDR3 is TGCGCCAGCAGCCAAGATTCCTTCTGGACCTACGAGCAGTACTTC. This gives the protein CASSQDSFWTYEQYF.